The 20 T cell receptor beta chains reported below all come from one sample, sequenced in a study of graft-versus-host responses after intestinal transplantation. The table came from immunoSEQ multiplex PCR; TCRdb's copy has only in-frame clones and leaves some out. Of approximately 130,000 clones listed, roughly 92% are singletons. Which antigens these TCRs recognize remains unknown. Sample: unstimulated CD4+ T cells sorted from spleen or lymph node cells, taken before intestinal transplant. These receptors all stem from a human donor who received an intestinal transplant.

The rearrangement links TRBV6-1 to TRBJ1-1; D perhaps matches TRBD1 (6 bases). V lost 4 bases, J lost 1 base, and 10 bases lay in between. The CDR3 consists of 14 residues. Germline lookup yields CDR1 MNHNS and CDR2 SASEGT. The CDR3 DNA follows: TGTGCCAGCAGTGGGGGGGGCTCGAACACTGAAGCTTTCTTT. Translating it yields CASSGGGSNTEAFF.

The V call is TRBV30, the J call TRBJ1-5; 7 bases map to TRBD1. V was clipped by 2 bases and J by 5 bases; unmatched bases: 3. The germline CDR1 and CDR2 sequences are GTSNPN and SVGIG (reference sequence). CDR3 length: 13 residues. DNA of the CDR3: TGTGCCTGGAGTAGGCAGGGGGATCAGCCCCAGCATTTT. Amino acids: CAWSRQGDQPQHF.

The V call is TRBV4-1, the J call TRBJ1-4; D perhaps matches TRBD1 (5 bases). The V gene's germline CDR1 is MGHRA and CDR2 YSYEKL. V lost 1 base and J 5 bases, leaving 11 bases between the germline ends. The CDR3 runs to 15 residues. Here the CDR3 reads CASSQGDSENEKLFF. In DNA, the CDR3 is TGCGCCAGCAGCCAAGGAGACAGCGAAAATGAAAAACTGTTTTTT.

CDR3 amino acids: CASAPTGAAYEQYF. The CDR3 DNA is TGTGCCAGTGCGCCGACGGGGGCGGCCTACGAGCAGTACTTC. J is TRBJ2-7 and V is TRBV19; D assignment may be TRBD1 or TRBD2 (6 bases each). Trimming took off 8 bases at V and 2 bases at J, with 16 bases between the two ends. The CDR3 length is 14 residues. The germline V gene has CDR1 LNHDA and CDR2 SQIVND (reference sequence).

The CDR3 sequence: CASSIDRQGMRPQHF. The CDR3, as DNA: TGTGCCAGTAGTATCGATAGGCAGGGCATGCGGCCCCAGCATTTT. This chain connects TRBV19 to TRBJ1-5; weak D call: TRBD1 (5 bases). This CDR3 comprises 15 residues. With 3 bases removed from V and 9 bases from J, the gap between germline ends came to 18 bases. The V gene's germline CDR1 is LNHDA and CDR2 SQIVND (reference sequence).

This clone has only a few counts. This chain connects TRBV5-1 to TRBJ2-5; 15 positions agree with TRBD2. V gave up 4 bases and J gave up 3 bases; unmatched junction bases: 7. Germline CDR1 and CDR2: SGHRS and YFSETQ. This CDR3 is 17 amino acids long. CDR3 region: CASSPGLAGGYKETQYF. The CDR3 bases are TGCGCCAGCAGCCCGGGACTAGCGGGGGGTTACAAAGAGACCCAGTACTTC. The full variable domain, its missing parts supplied by reference TRBV5-1 and TRBJ2-5, is KAGVTQTPRYLIKTRGQQVTLSCSPISGHRSVSWYQQTPGQGLQFLFEYFSETQRNKGNFPGRFSGRQFSNSRSEMNVSTLELGDSALYLCASSPGLAGGYKETQYFGPGTRLLVL.

This chain links TRBV7-9 with TRBJ2-7, with D perhaps matching TRBD1 (6 bases). V dropped 5 bases and J dropped 3 bases, with 8 bases sitting between them. The CDR3 runs 12 residues. Germline loops: CDR1 SEHNR, CDR2 FQNEAQ (reference sequence). Here the CDR3 reads CASSTQGYEQYF. The CDR3 DNA sequence: TGTGCCAGCAGCACACAGGGCTACGAGCAGTACTTC.

The chain couples TRBV5-1 to TRBJ2-5; D perhaps matches TRBD2 (6 bases). CDR3 size: 13 residues. The germline gives CDR1 SGHRS, CDR2 YFSETQ. V shed 3 bases and J shed 5 bases, with 11 bases lying between them. This chain's CDR3 is CASSSQGRETQYF. The CDR3 DNA is TGCGCCAGCAGCTCCCAAGGGAGGGAGACCCAGTACTTC. The complete variable domain, with remaining parts taken from reference TRBV5-1 and TRBJ2-5, reads KAGVTQTPRYLIKTRGQQVTLSCSPISGHRSVSWYQQTPGQGLQFLFEYFSETQRNKGNFPGRFSGRQFSNSRSEMNVSTLELGDSALYLCASSSQGRETQYFGPGTRLLVL.

J is TRBJ1-1 and V is TRBV7-2, with D possibly matching TRBD1 (5 bases). From germline, CDR1 is SGHTA and CDR2 FQGNSA. The CDR3 covers 13 residues. The ends were cut back, 5 bases at V and 1 base at J, with 8 bases in the middle. Here the CDR3 reads CASSRGQNTEAFF. The CDR3 DNA reads as TGTGCCAGCAGCCGTGGACAGAACACTGAAGCTTTCTTT.

The V call is TRBV6-1, the J call TRBJ2-1; D remains unclear. The CDR3 is 16 amino acids. Germline V gene lookup returns CDR1 MNHNS and CDR2 SASEGT. Trimming took 2 bases from V and 4 from J, leaving 15 bases between them. The CDR3 DNA reads TGTGCCAGCAGTGAACTCAGACCTAACTTTTACAATGAGCAGTTCTTC. Translation gives CASSELRPNFYNEQFF.

V usage is TRBV7-3 and J usage is TRBJ2-1; tentative D call: TRBD1 (5 bases). Germline-derived CDR1 and CDR2 are SGHTA and FQGTGA. The V end lost 4 bases, the J end lost 2 bases, and 9 bases lay between the germline ends. The CDR3 sequence is 14 residues long. The CDR3 bases are TGTGCCAGCAGCTCAGGGTCGGCCTACAATGAGCAGTTCTTC. Its protein is CASSSGSAYNEQFF.

The chain has TRBV4-1 and TRBJ2-7; TRBD1 matches 9 bases. This CDR3 has 15 amino acids. V shed 1 base, J shed 1 base, and the junction held 2 bases outside the gene matches. Germline CDR1 MGHRA, CDR2 YSYEKL. The CDR3 DNA reads as TGCGCCAGCAGCCAAGGCGGGACAGGGTCCTACGAGCAGTACTTC. Its protein is CASSQGGTGSYEQYF.

This chain links TRBV7-5 with TRBJ2-7; the listed D gene, TRBD1, was not tested against the DNA. TRBV7-5 is a pseudogene locus. The CDR3 covers 18 residues. The CDR3 reads CVRSLASGTLTGQHEQYF. The CDR3 DNA reads TGTGTCAGAAGCTTAGCCTCCGGGACACTTACGGGGCAACACGAGCAGTACTTC.

V usage is TRBV5-6 and J usage is TRBJ2-3; 10 positions agree with TRBD2. The V gene end was trimmed by 0 bases and the J gene end by 2 bases; junction bases not matched to a gene: 6. The germline CDR1 and CDR2 sequences are SGHDT and YYEEEE. The CDR3 length is 17 residues. CDR3: CASSLGPSGGATDTQYF. The DNA for the CDR3 is TGTGCCAGCAGCTTGGGTCCGAGCGGGGGGGCCACAGATACGCAGTATTTT.

This chain links TRBV14 with TRBJ2-3; D ambiguous. V dropped 5 bases and J dropped 2 bases, with 8 bases sitting between them. This CDR3 spans 13 amino acids. Germline CDR1 reads SGHDN; CDR2 reads FVKESK. The CDR3 sequence: CASSKTHTDTQYF. The CDR3 nucleotides are TGTGCCAGCAGCAAGACCCACACAGATACGCAGTATTTT. The complete variable domain, with remaining parts taken from reference TRBV14 and TRBJ2-3, reads EAGVTQFPSHSVIEKGQTVTLRCDPISGHDNLYWYRRVMGKEIKFLLHFVKESKQDESGMPNNRFLAERTGGTYSTLKVQPAELEDSGVYFCASSKTHTDTQYFGPGTRLTVL.

This chain links TRBV27 with TRBJ2-1, with TRBD1 matching 10 bases. Germline V gene data show CDR1 as MNHEY and CDR2 as SMNVEV (reference sequence). The CDR3 has 14 residues. V shed 2 bases, J shed 13 bases, and the junction held 8 bases outside the gene matches. CDR3: CASSLRATGGEQFF. The CDR3 DNA reads TGTGCCAGCAGTTTAAGGGCGACAGGGGGCGAACAGTTCTTC.

This clone appeared once. This chain uses TRBV19 with TRBJ1-5, with unresolved D. The V end lost 4 bases, the J end lost 5 bases, and 18 bases lay between the germline ends. CDR1 LNHDA and CDR2 SQIVND come from the germline V gene (reference sequence). This CDR3 region has 16 residues. CDR3 DNA sequence: TGTGCCAGTAGTAAAAACACGGGCCCTTGGGATCAGCCCCAGCATTTT. Residues: CASSKNTGPWDQPQHF.

The V and J genes are TRBV7-9 and TRBJ1-1, with D tentatively TRBD1 (6 bases). This CDR3 contains 16 residues. CDR1 is SEHNR, CDR2 FQNEAQ, per germline (reference sequence). V lost 3 bases, J lost 0 bases, and 14 bases lay in between. The CDR3 loop reads CASSLPGAKVNTEAFF. CDR3 nucleotides: TGTGCCAGCAGCTTGCCAGGGGCGAAAGTGAACACTGAAGCTTTCTTT.

The gene calls are TRBV7-9 and TRBJ2-5; a possible D gene is TRBD1 (6 bases). The CDR3 has 17 residues. The V end lost 0 bases, the J end lost 3 bases, and 17 bases lay between the germline ends. CDR1 and CDR2 from the germline V gene are SEHNR and FQNEAQ (reference sequence). CDR3: CASSLAKLGAGEETQYF. The CDR3 region has the DNA TGTGCCAGCAGCTTAGCCAAGCTAGGGGCAGGGGAAGAGACCCAGTACTTC.

This chain connects TRBV18 to TRBJ1-1, with a possible D match to TRBD1 (5 bases). Per germline, CDR1 KGHSH and CDR2 LQKENI. The CDR3 totals 16 residues. Trimming left V 3 bases short and J 0 bases short, with 14 bases between. This CDR3 reads CASSPFDRQMNTEAFF. The DNA of the CDR3 is TGTGCCAGCTCACCGTTCGATCGACAGATGAACACTGAAGCTTTCTTT.